The rows below give T cell receptor beta chains drawn from one sample of a study of T cell responses to AZD1222 COVID-19 vaccine. This table comes from immunoSEQ multiplex PCR, and its TCRdb copy is limited to in-frame clones, with some not included. This sample carries roughly 90,000 clones, 90% to 95% of them seen once, and the ten largest clones take 3.5% to 5.5%. Sequences were derived from peripheral blood, sampled on day 0 of MenACWY control vaccination. The receptors were sampled from an adult in good health. Each CDR3 is given with its conserved first and last residue. Fields, in order: D gene, clone size, J gene, CDR3 length, V gene, CDR3 protein, CDR3 DNA. A D gene is named only where the DNA matches it firmly. Size is stated for part of the rows, as once, few or many counts, or as a class when the clone is expanded.

D: -
size: few
J: TRBJ1-2
length: 17
V: TRBV19
CDR3: CASSTEDGRLANYGYTF
DNA: TGTGCCAGTAGTACCGAGGACGGAAGGTTAGCTAACTATGGCTACACCTTC

D: TRBD1
size: few
J: TRBJ1-2
length: 13
V: TRBV2
CDR3: CASRTGGSGGYTF
DNA: TGTGCCAGCAGGACAGGGGGTTCGGGTGGCTACACCTTC

D: TRBD1
size: -
J: TRBJ1-1
length: 14
V: TRBV5-8
CDR3: CASRLDRGSTEAFF
DNA: TGTGCCAGCAGATTGGACAGGGGGTCCACTGAAGCTTTCTTT

D: -
size: -
J: TRBJ1-2
length: 13
V: TRBV28
CDR3: CAAGGATNYGYTF
DNA: TGTGCCGCGGGGGGGGCGACTAACTATGGCTACACCTTC

D: TRBD2
size: -
J: TRBJ2-1
length: 15
V: TRBV11-2
CDR3: CASSPRTSGYNEQFF
DNA: TGTGCCAGCAGCCCTCGGACTAGCGGATACAATGAGCAGTTCTTC

D: TRBD1
size: -
J: TRBJ2-5
length: 16
V: TRBV7-2
CDR3: CASSLGGQGRWETQYF
DNA: TGTGCCAGCAGCTTAGGGGGACAGGGGAGGTGGGAGACCCAGTACTTC

D: -
size: -
J: TRBJ1-4
length: 15
V: TRBV27
CDR3: CASSGLGYTNEKLFF
DNA: TGTGCCAGCAGTGGACTAGGGTATACTAATGAAAAACTGTTTTTT

D: TRBD1
size: once
J: TRBJ1-5
length: 15
V: TRBV6-5
CDR3: CASSYGQGSNQPQHF
DNA: TGTGCCAGCAGTTACGGACAGGGAAGCAATCAGCCCCAGCATTTT

D: -
size: -
J: TRBJ1-1
length: 10
V: TRBV29-1
CDR3: CSASNTEAFF
DNA: TGCAGCGCTTCAAACACTGAAGCTTTCTTT

D: -
size: -
J: TRBJ2-1
length: 13
V: TRBV27
CDR3: CASSFGGVSEQFF
DNA: TGTGCCAGCAGTTTCGGAGGGGTGAGTGAGCAGTTCTTC

D: -
size: -
J: TRBJ1-4
length: 19
V: TRBV30
CDR3: CAWSPPAGSRGGWGEKLFF
DNA: TGTGCCTGGAGTCCCCCGGCTGGTAGTAGGGGGGGCTGGGGTGAAAAACTGTTTTTT

D: -
size: -
J: TRBJ1-6
length: 15
V: TRBV25-1
CDR3: CASSEFGTSNSPLHF
DNA: TGTGCCAGCAGTGAATTCGGGACATCGAATTCACCCCTCCACTTT

D: -
size: -
J: TRBJ2-1
length: 15
V: TRBV4-3
CDR3: CASSPAGPLDNEQFF
DNA: TGCGCCAGCAGCCCGGCGGGGCCACTGGACAATGAGCAGTTCTTC

D: TRBD2
size: -
J: TRBJ2-2
length: 14
V: TRBV11-2
CDR3: CASSLSSGRGELFF
DNA: TGTGCCAGCAGCCTTTCTAGCGGGCGCGGGGAGCTGTTTTTT

D: -
size: -
J: TRBJ1-6
length: 15
V: TRBV7-2
CDR3: CASSFREGPNSPLHF
DNA: TGTGCCAGCAGCTTCCGTGAAGGGCCTAATTCACCCCTCCACTTT

D: -
size: once
J: TRBJ1-2
length: 13
V: TRBV5-1
CDR3: CASSLEDGGGYTF
DNA: TGCGCCAGCAGCTTGGAGGACGGGGGTGGCTACACCTTC

D: TRBD1
size: -
J: TRBJ1-5
length: 15
V: TRBV2
CDR3: CASSRDRVGNQPQHF
DNA: TGTGCCAGCAGCCGAGACAGGGTAGGAAATCAGCCCCAGCATTTT